This is a list of T cell receptor beta chains from one sample in a study of early T cells in non-severe SARS-CoV-2 infection. MiXCR, run by TCRdb on the 5' RACE reads, gives a single entry per CDR3 protein. This sample has roughly 69,000 distinct CDR3 sequences, with approximately 11% found just once. The sequencing here drew on whole blood, taken at baseline. These receptors all stem from an adult who was a healthcare worker with PCR-confirmed SARS-CoV-2 infection or an uninfected control (not recorded which). The CDR3 runs from the conserved cysteine through the conserved F or W.

v_call | cdr3_aa
TRBV6-5 | CASSSTAAPGELFF
TRBV5-6 | CASSLGLIPYEQYF
TRBV7-9 | CASSPYLAGVNEQFF
TRBV7-9 | CASSIGAFNEKLFF
TRBV6-1 | CASGRGGNQPQHF
TRBV11-2 | CASSRTGYAEAFF
TRBV20-1 | CSARLYYGEAFF
TRBV7-7 | CASSLDGSPHNEQFF
TRBV6-2/TRBV6-3 | CASSYPRGNTEAFF
TRBV29-1 | CSASPQGGVNTEAFF
TRBV27 | CASSSRTGSTEAFF
TRBV6-2/TRBV6-3 | CASTPTDSNQPQHF
TRBV4-3 | CASSQVLSTGELFF
TRBV12-3/TRBV12-4 | CASRGTSGSSEQFF
TRBV28 | CASSSPGGLSRSGETQYF
TRBV21-1 | CASRELVYNEQFF
TRBV7-2 | CASSPRGSGINSGANVLTF
TRBV6-6 | CVSSAGTSGSYEQYF
TRBV30 | CAWSVRLNTEAFF
TRBV12-3/TRBV12-4 | CASSLSGTGIISGYTF
TRBV6-2/TRBV6-3 | CASTETGGLVNEQFF
TRBV6-6 | CASSYRGGEQYF
TRBV6-6 | CASSYDGGAGSYEQYF
TRBV28 | CASSTAPGSHYGYTF
TRBV6-5 | CASRIRETGTDTQYF
TRBV7-2 | CASSRPRRALSGANVLTF
TRBV29-1 | CSDQPRGTGELFF
TRBV28 | CASSSGLASTDTQYF
TRBV7-8 | CASSRSLVQDSYEQYF
TRBV5-1 | CASSLAFGSSYNEQFF
TRBV7-2 | CASSVQGAPRSGANVLTF